This record looks at one T cell receptor (beta chain) sequence and its context. The antigen remains undetermined. Per germline, CDR1 LNHDA and CDR2 SQIVND (reference sequence). This CDR3 spans 16 amino acids. V dropped 1 base and J dropped 0 bases, with 10 bases sitting between them. The entry originates in a study of Ad26.COV2.S vaccination and SARS-CoV-2 variants. The study, taken as a whole, reports: Total T cell responses were possibly underestimated by TCR breadth and depth analyses.

Treatment reported: roughly 20 received Ad26.COV2.S at low or high dose, single or two shots; 5 received placebo; per-sample allocation not given. Day 63 after the first injection of vaccine or placebo was the sampling time. The vaccine delivered Wuhan-strain SARS-CoV-2 spike through an Ad26 vector. Assay: immunoSEQ multiplex PCR; the TCRdb copy retains only in-frame clones and omits some. The sample lists under 400,000 clones, roughly 84% seen once, with 3.4% in the top ten. The source material was peripheral blood, sampled in a trial of Ad26.COV2.S vaccine versus placebo. The rearrangement uses TRBV19 and TRBJ2-4; tentatively, D is TRBD1 (6 bases). This TCR derives from a person between 18 and 59 years old who received the Ad26.COV2.S COVID-19 vaccine or a placebo. Here the CDR3 reads CASSIGQVLAKNIQYF. DNA for the CDR3: TGTGCCAGTAGTATAGGACAGGTCCTAGCCAAAAACATTCAGTACTTC. The full variable domain, its missing parts supplied by reference TRBV19 and TRBJ2-4, is DGGITQSPKYLFRKEGQNVTLSCEQNLNHDAMYWYRQDPGQGLRLIYYSQIVNDFQKGDIAEGYSVSREKKESFPLTVTSAQKNPTAFYLCASSIGQVLAKNIQYFGAGTRLSVL.